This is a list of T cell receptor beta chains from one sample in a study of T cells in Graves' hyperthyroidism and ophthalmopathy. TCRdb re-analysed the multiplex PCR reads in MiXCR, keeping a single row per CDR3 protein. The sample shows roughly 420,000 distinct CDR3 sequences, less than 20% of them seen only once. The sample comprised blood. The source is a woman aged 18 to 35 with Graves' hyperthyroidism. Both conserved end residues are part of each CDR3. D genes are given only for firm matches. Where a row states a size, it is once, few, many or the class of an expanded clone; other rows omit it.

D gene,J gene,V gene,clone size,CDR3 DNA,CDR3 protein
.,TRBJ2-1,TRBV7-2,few,TGTGCCAGCAACTTATGGAGCTCCTACAATGAGCAGTTCTTC,CASNLWSSYNEQFF
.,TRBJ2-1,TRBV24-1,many,TGTGCCACCAGTGATTTGAGGGGTTACAATGAGCAGTTCTTC,CATSDLRGYNEQFF
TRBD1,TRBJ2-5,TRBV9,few,TGTGCCAGCAGCCCAGAACAGGGGCGGGAGACCCAGTACTTC,CASSPEQGRETQYF
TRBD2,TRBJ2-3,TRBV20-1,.,TGCAGTGCTCGCCCGGGACTAGCGGGAGAGGCAGATACGCAGTATTTT,CSARPGLAGEADTQYF
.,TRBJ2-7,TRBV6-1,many,TGTGCCAGCCGTATTCTGTACGAGCAGTACTTC,CASRILYEQYF
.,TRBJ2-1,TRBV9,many,TGTGCCAGCAGCGCTCGTTGGCAGGCGCCGATCAATGAGCAGTTCTTC,CASSARWQAPINEQFF
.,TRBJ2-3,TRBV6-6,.,TGTGCCAGCAGTTACTCGGCCTCCACAGATACGCAGTATTTT,CASSYSASTDTQYF
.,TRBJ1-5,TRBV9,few,TGTGCCAGCAGTGGACAAGATAGCAATCAGCCCCAGCATTTT,CASSGQDSNQPQHF
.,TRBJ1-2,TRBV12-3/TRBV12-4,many,TGTGCCAGCAGCCCCCCCGACACCCGGAACTATGGCTACACCTTC,CASSPPDTRNYGYTF
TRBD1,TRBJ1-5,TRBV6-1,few,TGTGCCAGCAGTCGGGACAGGGAGGGAAATCAGCCCCAGCATTTT,CASSRDREGNQPQHF
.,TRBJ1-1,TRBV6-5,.,TGTGCCAGCAGTAACTCCTTTGGGCATCGCACTGAAGCTTTCTTT,CASSNSFGHRTEAFF
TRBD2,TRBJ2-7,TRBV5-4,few,TGTGCCAGCAGCTTGGGGGGACTAGCTCTCTACGAGCAGTACTTC,CASSLGGLALYEQYF
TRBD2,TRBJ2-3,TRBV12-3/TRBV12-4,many,TGTGCCAGCAACGACTTAGCGGGAGGGCCCACAGATACGCAGTATTTT,CASNDLAGGPTDTQYF
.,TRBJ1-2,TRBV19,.,TGTGCCAGTAGTATAGATGGGGGGACGATAGACTATGGCTACACCTTC,CASSIDGGTIDYGYTF
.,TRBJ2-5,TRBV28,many,TGTGCCAGCAGCCCCGAGAAAACCCAGTACTTC,CASSPEKTQYF
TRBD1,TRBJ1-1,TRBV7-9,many,TGTGCCAGCAGCGTCGACAGGGCCCGTTATAGCACTGAAGCTTTCTTT,CASSVDRARYSTEAFF
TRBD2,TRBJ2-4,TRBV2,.,TGTGCCAGCAGTGAAGCTGGGGCGGGAGTTACCAAAAACATTCAGTACTTC,CASSEAGAGVTKNIQYF
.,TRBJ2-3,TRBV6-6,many,TGTGCCAGCAGTTACGGGCCCGAGATTACCACAGATACGCAGTATTTT,CASSYGPEITTDTQYF
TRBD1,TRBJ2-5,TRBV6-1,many,TGTGCCAGCAGTGAAAGACCTCCCGGGACAGGGGGCCTTTACCAAGAGACCCAGTACTTC,CASSERPPGTGGLYQETQYF
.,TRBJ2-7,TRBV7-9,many,TGTGCCAGCAGCTTAGCGCGGTGGCAAGCCACCTACGAGCAGTACTTC,CASSLARWQATYEQYF
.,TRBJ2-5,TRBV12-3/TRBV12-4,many,TGTGCCAGCAGTGCCCGGGAACGAGAGACCCAGTACTTC,CASSARERETQYF
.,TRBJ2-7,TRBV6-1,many,TGTGCCAGCAGTCGACAGCCAGAGAACTACGAGCAGTACTTC,CASSRQPENYEQYF
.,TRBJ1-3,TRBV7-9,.,TGTGCCAGCAGGGCCTCTGGAAACACCATATATTTT,CASRASGNTIYF
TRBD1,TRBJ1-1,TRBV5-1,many,TGCGCCAGCAGCTTGGGGGGACAGGCGAACACTGAAGCTTTCTTT,CASSLGGQANTEAFF
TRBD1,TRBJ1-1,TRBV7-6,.,TGTGCCAGCAGCTTAAATCCCGGGACAGCCACTGAAGCTTTCTTT,CASSLNPGTATEAFF
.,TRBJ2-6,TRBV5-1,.,TGCGCCAGCAGCTTGGAAGGGAACGTCCTGACTTTC,CASSLEGNVLTF
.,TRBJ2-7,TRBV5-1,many,TGCGCCAGCAGCTGGTCGGGACCCCTTATCAACGAGCAGTACTTC,CASSWSGPLINEQYF
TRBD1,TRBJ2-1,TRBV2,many,TGTGCCAGCACCCCAGGACAGGGACCCTACAATGAGCAGTTCTTC,CASTPGQGPYNEQFF
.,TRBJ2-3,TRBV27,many,TGTGCCAGCAGCACTATACGCAGCCCGGATACGCAGTATTTT,CASSTIRSPDTQYF
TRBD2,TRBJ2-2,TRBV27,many,TGTGCCAGCAGTTTTGCGGGAGGGTATACCGGGGAGCTGTTTTTT,CASSFAGGYTGELFF
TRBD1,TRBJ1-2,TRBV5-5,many,TGTGCCAGCAGCTTGGGTTTGGTGCAGGGGGTGTCCGGCTACACCTTC,CASSLGLVQGVSGYTF
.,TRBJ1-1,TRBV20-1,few,TGCAGTGCTAGAGATAAAGGGGGGGGCACTGAAGCTTTCTTT,CSARDKGGGTEAFF
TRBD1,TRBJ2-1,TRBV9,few,TGTGCCAGCAGCTCCCCGGGGGGACAGGGGGCTAATGAGCAGTTCTTC,CASSSPGGQGANEQFF
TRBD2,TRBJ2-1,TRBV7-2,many,TGTGCCAGCAGCCTAGGACTAGCGGGGGGGCCATTCCATGAGCAGTTCTTC,CASSLGLAGGPFHEQFF
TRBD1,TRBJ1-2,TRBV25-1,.,TGTGCCAGCAGACTCACAGGGGTAAACGATGGCTACACCTTC,CASRLTGVNDGYTF
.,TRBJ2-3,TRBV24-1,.,TGTGCCACCAGTGACTCCCCGTCTCGCGGCGATACGCAGTATTTT,CATSDSPSRGDTQYF
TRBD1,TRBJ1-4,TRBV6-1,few,TGTGCCAGCAGTTACGAGTACAGGGGTCCAAATGAAAAACTGTTTTTT,CASSYEYRGPNEKLFF
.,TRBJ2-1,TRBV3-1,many,TGTGCCAGCAGCCGGCGGGACTCCAATGAGCAGTTCTTC,CASSRRDSNEQFF